The 27 T cell receptor beta chains presented below share a single source sample, sequenced in a study of blood T cell repertoires in COVID-19. Some clones are missing from TCRdb's copy, which holds only in-frame ones; the method was immunoSEQ multiplex PCR. The sample lists roughly 230,000 clones, roughly 89% occurring once. The sample consisted of peripheral blood. Receptors were obtained from a woman aged 60-70 years with COVID-19, enrolled during active disease.

The chain links TRBV6-5 to TRBJ2-5; 8 nucleotides align to TRBD1. Looked up from germline, CDR1 is MNHEY and CDR2 is SVGAGI. Trimming took 11 bases from V and 2 from J; bases not matched to a gene: 10. The CDR3 is 14 amino acids. The DNA for the CDR3 is TGTGCCTCGGAAGCGGACAGGGTACAAGAGACCCAGTACTTC. Amino acid sequence: CASEADRVQETQYF.

This chain connects TRBV7-2 to TRBJ1-1; the match to TRBD1 covers 8 bases. The CDR3 runs to 14 residues. Germline CDR1 and CDR2: SGHTA and FQGNSA. V shed 5 bases and J 4 bases; nucleotides not matched to a gene: 6. DNA for the CDR3: TGTGCCAGCAGCAAAGGACAGGGCGCCACTGAAGCTTTCTTT. Translating gives CASSKGQGATEAFF.

The chain uses TRBV2 and TRBJ1-5, with TRBD1 matching 8 bases. Trimming took 6 bases from V and 2 from J; bases not matched to a gene: 3. There are 14 residues in the CDR3. Germline CDR1 is SNHLY and CDR2 is FYNNEI. CDR3 residues: CASSAGGRNQPQHF. In DNA form, the CDR3 reads TGTGCCAGCAGCGCAGGGGGCCGCAATCAGCCCCAGCATTTT. Combining the CDR3 with reference TRBV2 and TRBJ1-5 gives the whole variable domain EPEVTQTPSHQVTQMGQEVILRCVPISNHLYFYWYRQILGQKVEFLVSFYNNEISEKSEIFDDQFSVERPDGSNFTLKIRSTKLEDSAMYFCASSAGGRNQPQHFGDGTRLSIL.

V and J are TRBV30 and TRBJ2-2; a possible D gene is TRBD2 (6 bases). The germline V and J ends were trimmed by 2 bases and 4 bases, with 14 bases remaining between them. This CDR3 region has 15 residues. Germline CDR1 GTSNPN, CDR2 SVGIG (reference sequence). CDR3 sequence reads: CAWSLQGLATGELFF. CDR3 DNA: TGTGCCTGGAGTCTCCAGGGACTTGCCACCGGGGAGCTGTTTTTT.

The chain joins TRBV19 to TRBJ1-1; unclear D gene. CDR1 and CDR2 from the germline V gene are LNHDA and SQIVND (reference sequence). V lost 3 bases and J lost 4, with 9 bases in between. CDR3 length equals 13 residues. CDR3 sequence reads: CASSIVEGTEAFF. The CDR3 DNA is TGTGCCAGTAGTATCGTTGAGGGCACTGAAGCTTTCTTT.

The CDR3: CAGLKRGGTEQYF. Written as DNA, the CDR3 is TGTGCCGGCCTGAAAAGGGGAGGGACCGAGCAGTACTTC. This chain links TRBV6-5 with TRBJ2-7; TRBD2 matches at 7 bases. The CDR3 has 13 residues. V was pared by 11 bases and J by 6 bases, with 13 bases of the junction left unmatched. Germline CDR1 reads MNHEY; CDR2 reads SVGAGI.

This clone came up once. This same CDR3 is encoded by further DNA sequences in the sample. This chain uses TRBV9 with TRBJ1-4; 9 bases are shared with TRBD1. Germline CDR1 SGDLS, CDR2 YYNGEE. CDR3 size: 14 residues. V shed 4 bases and J 8 bases; nucleotides not matched to a gene: 6. This CDR3 is CASSPDRGREKLFF. The CDR3 coding sequence is TGTGCCAGCAGCCCGGACAGGGGACGGGAAAAACTGTTTTTT.

The table lists this clone with a count of one. V is TRBV27 and J is TRBJ1-2; D call uncertain. Germline V gives CDR1 MNHEY, CDR2 SMNVEV (reference sequence). Trimming took off 5 bases at V and 0 bases at J, with 16 bases between the two ends. The CDR3 is 16 amino acids. The CDR3, as DNA: TGTGCCAGCAGTCCTGGCGGGTTTACAGCTAACTATGGCTACACCTTC. It is translated as CASSPGGFTANYGYTF.

The CDR3 DNA sequence: TGTGCCATCAGTGACCAGCGGGAGCGTCAAGAGACCCAGTACTTC. Translating gives CAISDQRERQETQYF. V is TRBV10-3 and J is TRBJ2-5; 8 bases are a match to TRBD2. The CDR3 runs to 15 residues. Germline values: CDR1 ENHRY, CDR2 SYGVKD. V was clipped by 3 bases and J by 2 bases; unmatched bases: 5.

The chain combines TRBV5-6 with TRBJ2-2, with D unresolved. Trimming cost V 0 bases and J 6 bases, with 6 bases left between them. This CDR3 has 13 residues. CDR1 and CDR2 from the germline V gene are SGHDT and YYEEEE. The CDR3 region has the DNA TGTGCCAGCAGCTTGGGAGTTCCCGGGGAGCTGTTTTTT. Encoded protein: CASSLGVPGELFF.

The chain carries TRBV6-5 and TRBJ2-2, with a tentative D call TRBD1 (6 bases). CDR1 and CDR2 from the germline V gene are MNHEY and SVGAGI. V lost 8 bases and J 4 bases, leaving 11 bases between the germline ends. This CDR3 is 13 amino acids long. This CDR3 is CASRADSTGELFF. The CDR3 DNA follows: TGTGCCAGCCGGGCGGACAGCACCGGGGAGCTGTTTTTT.

This chain connects TRBV7-2 to TRBJ1-3; 11 bases align to TRBD1. The CDR3 is made up of 17 amino acids. V shed 2 bases and J 0 bases; nucleotides not matched to a gene: 3. Germline V gene data show CDR1 as SGHTA and CDR2 as FQGNSA. The CDR3 loop is CASSLHGTGGSGNTIYF. The CDR3 bases are TGTGCCAGCAGCTTACATGGGACAGGGGGCTCTGGAAACACCATATATTTT.

The chain's CDR3 is CASSPLVAGGKYEQFF. The CDR3 nucleotides are TGTGCCAGCAGCCCCTTGGTAGCGGGGGGGAAATATGAGCAGTTCTTC. The chain couples TRBV11-2 to TRBJ2-1; 11 bases are shared with TRBD2. Per germline, CDR1 SGHAT and CDR2 FQNNGV. This CDR3 region has 16 residues. Unmatched junction bases numbered 11, after V lost 5 bases and J lost 8 bases.

This chain uses TRBV15 with TRBJ2-1, with TRBD2 identical over 12 bases. J was trimmed by 7 bases and V by 1 base; bases with no gene match: 2. The CDR3 runs to 15 residues. Germline CDR1 is LNHNV and CDR2 is YYDKDF (reference sequence). CDR3 residues: CATSRGTSGVNEQFF. CDR3 DNA sequence: TGTGCCACCAGCAGAGGGACTAGCGGGGTTAATGAGCAGTTCTTC.

Concerning this clone itself: The junction departs from germline at one end; a sequencing error may be responsible. J is TRBJ2-3 and V is TRBV4-2; 7 bases agree with TRBD2. The CDR3 runs 17 residues. Germline-derived CDR1 and CDR2 are LGHNA and YNFKEQ. CDR3 protein: CASSQDFKRESTDMQYF. For the CDR3, the DNA is TGTGCCAGCAGCCAAGATTTCAAGCGGGAAAGCACAGATATGCAGTATTTT.

This chain joins TRBV6-5 and TRBJ1-2, with D hard to call. Trimming took 0 bases from V and 7 from J, leaving 12 bases between them. Germline CDR1 and CDR2: MNHEY and SVGAGI. The CDR3 contains 14 residues. The CDR3 DNA follows: TGTGCCAGCAGTTACTCAGGACTCGTGGCTGGCTACACCTTC. This encodes CASSYSGLVAGYTF.

V gene TRBV19 combines with J gene TRBJ1-5; D perhaps matches TRBD1 (6 bases). Trimming took 3 bases from V and 4 from J, leaving 10 bases between them. The germline gives CDR1 LNHDA, CDR2 SQIVND (reference sequence). The CDR3 is made up of 14 amino acids. CDR3 sequence (DNA): TGTGCCAGTAGTATGAGGGACACGAATCAGCCCCAGCATTTT. This sequence encodes CASSMRDTNQPQHF.

This chain joins TRBV20-1 and TRBJ2-1, with D tentatively TRBD1 (6 bases). Germline CDR1 and CDR2: DFQATT and SNEGSKA (reference sequence). V lost 3 bases, J lost 0 bases, and 9 bases lay in between. The CDR3 has 14 residues. The CDR3 nucleotides read TGCAGTGCTAGTCAGGGGTTCTCCTACAATGAGCAGTTCTTC. Its translation is CSASQGFSYNEQFF.

V and J are TRBV5-1 and TRBJ2-7; 7 bases align to TRBD1. Germline trimming cut 4 bases from V and 3 bases from J; bases unmatched to any gene: 1. This CDR3 has 12 amino acids. CDR1 and CDR2 from the germline V gene are SGHRS and YFSETQ. Written as DNA, the CDR3 is TGCGCCAGCAGCCGGGACAGCTACGAGCAGTACTTC. This encodes CASSRDSYEQYF.

The CDR3 sequence: CASSFNRDSGNTIYF. The CDR3 DNA follows: TGTGCCAGCAGCTTCAACAGGGACTCTGGAAACACCATATATTTT. The V gene is TRBV7-2, the J gene TRBJ1-3; maybe TRBD1 (6 bases). Germline V gene lookup returns CDR1 SGHTA and CDR2 FQGNSA. This CDR3 contains 15 residues. The ends were cut back, 3 bases at V and 0 bases at J, with 9 bases in the middle.

The J gene is TRBJ1-2, the V gene TRBV6-6; a weak D match, TRBD1 (6 bases). This CDR3 is built from 13 residues. Germline CDR1 MNHNY, CDR2 SVGAGI (reference sequence). V was trimmed by 2 bases and J by 7 bases, leaving 11 bases between them. DNA for the CDR3: TGTGCCAGCAGTTACCTTGACAGGAGTGGCTACACCTTC. The encoded protein is CASSYLDRSGYTF.

The chain carries TRBV7-2 and TRBJ1-1; D may be TRBD1 (5 bases). CDR1 and CDR2 from the germline V gene are SGHTA and FQGNSA. The V end was cut by 5 bases, the J end by 2 bases, with 12 bases between. The CDR3 is 14 amino acids. As DNA, the CDR3 is TGTGCCAGCAGCCCGTCGACAGTTAACACTGAAGCTTTCTTT. It yields the protein CASSPSTVNTEAFF.

This rearrangement joins TRBV18 to TRBJ2-4, with D tentatively TRBD2 (5 bases). Germline V lookup: CDR1 KGHSH, CDR2 LQKENI. Trimming stripped 4 bases from V and 0 bases from J, with 13 bases between. The CDR3 totals 16 residues. The CDR3: CASSRQTILAKNIQYF. For the CDR3, the DNA is TGTGCCAGCTCACGCCAGACTATCCTAGCCAAAAACATTCAGTACTTC.

V and J are TRBV6-2 or TRBV6-3 and TRBJ1-5, with 8 bases that match TRBD1. Trimming took 5 bases from V and 3 from J; bases not matched to a gene: 6. The germline gives CDR1 MNHEY, CDR2 SVGEGT. The CDR3 runs 15 residues. The CDR3, as DNA: TGTGCCAGCAGTCGGGACAGGTTGGACAATCAGCCCCAGCATTTT. Translation: CASSRDRLDNQPQHF.

V gene TRBV2 combines with J gene TRBJ1-1, with TRBD1 identical over 7 bases. Germline loops: CDR1 SNHLY, CDR2 FYNNEI. V dropped 7 bases and J dropped 2; count of bases not matched to a gene: 10. CDR3 length: 15 amino acids. The CDR3 DNA sequence: TGTGCCAGCAATATAAACAGGGGTGGTAACACTGAAGCTTTCTTT. Encoded protein: CASNINRGGNTEAFF.

This chain connects TRBV5-6 to TRBJ1-4; no reliable D call. Between the trimmed V and J ends, which lost 1 base and 8 bases, there was a span of 18 bases. The germline CDR1 and CDR2 sequences are SGHDT and YYEEEE. CDR3 size: 16 residues. The CDR3 is CASSLRVRVSTEKLFF. The CDR3 DNA follows: TGTGCCAGCAGCTTGAGGGTGCGGGTCTCGACGGAAAAACTGTTTTTT.

The chain has TRBV5-4 and TRBJ2-7; TRBD2 agrees at 7 bases. Unmatched junction bases numbered 7, after V lost 4 bases and J lost 3 bases. The germline V gene encodes CDR1 SGHNT and CDR2 YYREEE (reference sequence). The CDR3 is made up of 14 amino acids. The CDR3 DNA is TGTGCCAGCAGCGCTCCTGGGGGGGACTACGAGCAGTACTTC. This sequence encodes CASSAPGGDYEQYF.